This T cell receptor beta chain was recovered during a study of T cells in Graves' hyperthyroidism and ophthalmopathy. Template material for amplifying TCR beta CDR3 regions consisted of RNA transcripts. The HTBI primer set served for first-round RT-PCR of the TCR CDR3. One entry per CDR3 protein results from TCRdb running MiXCR on the multiplex PCR reads. The data hold around 600,000 distinct CDR3 sequences, with more than 14% observed a single time. This CDR3 region has 14 residues. The ends were cut back, 6 bases at V and 0 bases at J, with 12 bases in the middle. The germline V gene has CDR1 MNHNS and CDR2 SASEGT.

The sequenced sample consisted of blood. This receptor was obtained from a woman aged 45-60 years with Graves' ophthalmopathy. The rearrangement links TRBV6-1 to TRBJ2-7; no clear D gene. DNA for the CDR3: TGTGCCAGCAGACGCTCTAGGAGCTCCTACGAGCAGTACTTC. This codes for CASRRSRSSYEQYF.